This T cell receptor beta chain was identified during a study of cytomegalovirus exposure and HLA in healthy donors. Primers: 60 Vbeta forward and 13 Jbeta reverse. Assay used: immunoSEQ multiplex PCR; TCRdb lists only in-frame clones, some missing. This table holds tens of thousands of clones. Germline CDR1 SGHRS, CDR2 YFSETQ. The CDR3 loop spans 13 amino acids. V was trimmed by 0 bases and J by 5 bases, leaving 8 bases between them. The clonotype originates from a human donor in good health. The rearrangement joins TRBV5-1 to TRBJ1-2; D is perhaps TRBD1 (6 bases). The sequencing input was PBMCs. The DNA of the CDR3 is TGCGCCAGCAGCTTGGATACAGGGTATGGCTACACCTTC. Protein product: CASSLDTGYGYTF.